The 22 T cell receptor beta chains below all came from one sample that was sequenced in a study of identical twins. In TCRdb, the 5' RACE reads were re-called with MiXCR into one record per CDR3 protein. Of roughly 720,000 distinct CDR3 sequences listed, roughly 20% were seen once; the top ten hold roughly 14%. This same sample was also taken into another study, of T cells expressing NK-cell markers.

The sequenced sample was PBMCs. Receptors were obtained from a woman between 18 and 30 years old in good health.

V usage is TRBV20-1 and J usage is TRBJ2-5; 12 bases are a match to TRBD2. Per germline, CDR1 DFQATT and CDR2 SNEGSKA (reference sequence). The CDR3 spans 17 residues. V lost 6 bases to trimming and J lost 2 bases; unmatched junction nucleotides: 13. The CDR3 spells CSASGLAGGPGQETQYF. CDR3 bases: TGCAGTGCCTCTGGGCTAGCGGGAGGGCCGGGGCAAGAGACCCAGTACTTC.

The rearrangement uses TRBV5-1 and TRBJ1-1; no clear D gene. In germline, CDR1 is SGHRS, CDR2 YFSETQ. This CDR3 comprises 17 residues. V lost 0 bases and J lost 0, with 15 bases in between. The DNA for the CDR3 is TGCGCCAGCAGCTTGGGCCAGGTGATCGCGGTGAACACTGAAGCTTTCTTT. Protein sequence: CASSLGQVIAVNTEAFF.

The rearrangement joins TRBV7-2 to TRBJ2-7; TRBD2 might be the D (6 bases). CDR1 SGHTA and CDR2 FQGNSA come from the germline V gene. The CDR3 sequence is 15 residues long. The ends were cut back, 5 bases at V and 2 bases at J, with 16 bases in the middle. DNA for the CDR3: TGTGCCAGCAGCACCGTCGGTAGCGGAACCTACGAGCAGTACTTC. Translation gives CASSTVGSGTYEQYF. Together with reference TRBV7-2 and TRBJ2-7, the CDR3 gives the full variable domain: GAGVSQSPSNKVTEKGKDVELRCDPISGHTALYWYRQSLGQGLEFLIYFQGNSAPDKSGLPSDRFSAERTGGSVSTLTIQRTQQEDSAVYLCASSTVGSGTYEQYFGPGTRLTVT.

This chain uses TRBV15 with TRBJ2-5, with unresolved D. The germline V gene has CDR1 LNHNV and CDR2 YYDKDF (reference sequence). This CDR3 region has 13 residues. Trimming left V 0 bases short and J 4 bases short, with 6 bases between. This CDR3 reads CATSRDHVETQYF. In nucleotides, the CDR3 is TGTGCCACCAGCAGAGATCACGTAGAGACCCAGTACTTC.

This clonotype was picked up a small number of times. V usage is TRBV4-3 and J usage is TRBJ1-1; TRBD1 might be the D (5 bases). CDR3 size: 15 residues. Germline lookup yields CDR1 LGHNA and CDR2 YSLEER. V was pared by 1 base and J by 4 bases, with 13 bases between. CDR3 sequence: CASSQGEGEGTEAFF. The CDR3 region has the DNA TGCGCCAGCAGCCAAGGGGAAGGGGAGGGCACTGAAGCTTTCTTT.

Here the CDR3 reads CATTPGTGEQYF. The CDR3 bases are TGTGCCACCACACCGGGGACAGGGGAGCAGTACTTC. The chain combines TRBV10-3 with TRBJ2-7, with TRBD1 matching over 9 bases. The V and J ends lost 10 bases and 7 bases, in that order; junction bases with no gene match: 8. The CDR3 length is 12 residues. In germline, CDR1 is ENHRY, CDR2 SYGVKD.

The V and J genes are TRBV5-1 and TRBJ2-3; 9 bases are shared with TRBD2. The CDR3 runs to 15 residues. Per the germline V gene, CDR1 is SGHRS and CDR2 is YFSETQ. J lost 4 bases, V lost 2 bases, and 5 bases had no gene match. The CDR3 DNA sequence: TGCGCCAGCAGCTTTTTAGCGGGAGTGGCAGATACGCAGTATTTT. Its translation is CASSFLAGVADTQYF.

The chain recombines TRBV9 with TRBJ1-6; no clear D. Germline assignment: CDR1 SGDLS and CDR2 YYNGEE. This CDR3 contains 14 residues. V shed 6 bases and J shed 7 bases, with 14 bases lying between them. The CDR3 sequence: CASNSGFSNSPLHF. The CDR3 bases are TGTGCCAGCAATAGCGGTTTTTCAAATTCACCCCTCCACTTT.

This clonotype turned up a few times. The chain is built from TRBV20-1 and TRBJ2-3; TRBD2 matches 13 bases. CDR1 and CDR2 (germline): DFQATT, SNEGSKA (reference sequence). V shed 5 bases and J 1 base; nucleotides not matched to a gene: 3. This CDR3 comprises 15 residues. The CDR3 sequence: CSAVGLAGGTDTQYF. The CDR3 DNA follows: TGCAGTGCTGTAGGACTAGCGGGGGGCACAGATACGCAGTATTTT.

This clonotype was recorded only once. This rearrangement joins TRBV29-1 to TRBJ2-5; D call uncertain. With 4 bases removed from V and 5 bases from J, the gap between germline ends came to 5 bases. The CDR3 consists of 10 residues. CDR1 and CDR2 (germline): SQVTM, ANQGSEA. CDR3 amino acids: CSVVKETQYF. In DNA, the CDR3 is TGCAGCGTTGTCAAGGAGACCCAGTACTTC.

The chain joins TRBV15 to TRBJ2-6, with D unclear. The V end was cut by 0 bases, the J end by 0 bases, with 9 bases between. The V gene's germline CDR1 is LNHNV and CDR2 YYDKDF (reference sequence). This CDR3 comprises 17 residues. This CDR3 reads CATSRDLGNSGANVLTF. Here the CDR3 DNA reads TGTGCCACCAGCAGAGATCTGGGGAACTCTGGGGCCAACGTCCTGACTTTC.

The chain combines TRBV9 with TRBJ2-1, with 11 positions matching TRBD2. V dropped 4 bases and J dropped 9; count of bases not matched to a gene: 6. Germline assignment: CDR1 SGDLS and CDR2 YYNGEE. The CDR3 extends over 14 amino acids. The CDR3 loop is CASSFETSGTEQFF. CDR3 DNA sequence: TGTGCCAGCAGCTTTGAGACTAGCGGGACTGAGCAGTTCTTC.

The sample holds a few counts of this clonotype. The chain couples TRBV20-1 to TRBJ2-1; unclear D gene. Germline lookup yields CDR1 DFQATT and CDR2 SNEGSKA (reference sequence). Trimming removed 0 bases from V and 0 bases from J, with 12 bases in between. This CDR3 spans 16 amino acids. In DNA, the CDR3 is TGCAGTGCTAGAGATGCCGCAGCGAGCTCCTACAATGAGCAGTTCTTC. As protein: CSARDAAASSYNEQFF.

J is TRBJ1-4 and V is TRBV2; the D gene is possibly TRBD1 (6 bases). CDR1 and CDR2 (germline): SNHLY, FYNNEI. The CDR3 sequence is 13 residues long. V was cut by 8 bases and J by 4 bases, with 11 bases left in between. This chain's CDR3 is CASSGTSNEKLFF. For the CDR3, the DNA is TGTGCCAGCTCCGGGACAAGTAATGAAAAACTGTTTTTT.

For this clonotype: A much larger clonotype is one base distant, so this may be a read error. This sequence joins TRBV6-5 and TRBJ2-7; D perhaps matches TRBD2 (5 bases). CDR1 is MNHEY and CDR2 is SVGAGI in the germline V gene. The CDR3 is 13 residues long. Here the CDR3 DNA reads TGTGCCAGCGGTTACTTCCGGGGATTCGAGCAGTACTTC. Translation: CASGYFRGFEQYF.

V usage is TRBV28 and J usage is TRBJ1-1; no clear D gene. Trimming pared 2 bases from V and 11 bases from J, leaving 12 bases between. CDR1 and CDR2 (germline): MDHEN, SYDVKM. The CDR3 sequence is 12 residues long. The CDR3 protein is CASSLGQFDAFF. The CDR3 nucleotides are TGTGCCAGCAGTTTAGGGCAGTTTGATGCTTTCTTT.

This clonotype was found many times. Here the CDR3 reads CASSGGAQYF. Here the CDR3 DNA reads TGTGCCAGCAGCGGTGGGGCGCAGTACTTC. The chain carries TRBV7-9 and TRBJ2-7, with TRBD1 as a possible D gene (5 bases). The V end was cut by 5 bases, the J end by 9 bases, with 8 bases between. The CDR3 is 10 residues long. Germline-derived CDR1 and CDR2 are SEHNR and FQNEAQ (reference sequence).

A few counts support this clonotype. This chain links TRBV5-1 with TRBJ2-5, with D maybe TRBD2 (6 bases). CDR3 length: 15 amino acids. The V gene lost 3 bases and the J gene lost 5 bases, with 17 bases spanning the gap. Germline V gene data show CDR1 as SGHRS and CDR2 as YFSETQ. This CDR3 reads CASSSTVGSGETQYF. The CDR3 nucleotides are TGCGCCAGCAGCTCGACGGTGGGGAGCGGGGAGACCCAGTACTTC.

The chain carries TRBV7-9 and TRBJ1-1, with D perhaps TRBD1 (6 bases). V was shortened by 6 bases and J by 6 bases, with 14 bases between the two germline ends. CDR1 is SEHNR, CDR2 FQNEAQ, per germline (reference sequence). The CDR3 has 13 residues. CDR3 protein: CASRPQGISEAFF. CDR3 coding DNA: TGTGCCAGCAGACCACAGGGTATCTCTGAAGCTTTCTTT.

This rearrangement joins TRBV12-3 or TRBV12-4 to TRBJ2-3; TRBD2 is a possible D gene (7 bases). The germline V and J ends were trimmed by 2 bases and 4 bases, with 13 bases remaining between them. The CDR3 contains 15 residues. The CDR3 loop is CASSLRGGLADTQYF. The CDR3 coding sequence is TGTGCCAGCAGTTTAAGGGGGGGCCTCGCAGATACGCAGTATTTT.

This clonotype was picked up a small number of times. The chain couples TRBV5-1 to TRBJ2-7; the D is unclear. The V gene lost 5 bases and the J gene lost 2 bases, with 11 bases spanning the gap. The CDR3 sequence is 13 residues long. Germline lookup yields CDR1 SGHRS and CDR2 YFSETQ. CDR3 residues: CASRPNTAYEQYF. CDR3 coding DNA: TGCGCCAGCAGACCAAACACAGCCTACGAGCAGTACTTC.

The table lists this clonotype with a few counts. The genes are TRBV20-1 and TRBJ1-2; weak D call: TRBD1 (6 bases). The CDR3 length is 12 residues. The germline V gene encodes CDR1 DFQATT and CDR2 SNEGSKA (reference sequence). V lost 4 bases and J lost 6, with 12 bases in between. CDR3 sequence (DNA): TGCAGTGCTACGGAGGGGGTCGATGGCTACACCTTC. It codes for CSATEGVDGYTF.